This T cell receptor beta chain stems from a study of early T cells in non-severe SARS-CoV-2 infection. Study at large: Sequencing used unsorted whole-blood bulk RNA, so chains lack pairing. Whole-study results and caveats: Matches to VDJdb favored anti-spike CD8 responses and missed private and CD4 specificities.

This clonotype was detected only a few times. As yet, its antigen is unknown. Unique molecular identifier tags were affixed to discrete cDNA molecules. One entry per CDR3 protein, called by TCRdb with MiXCR from the 5' RACE reads. The sample contains 68,000 or so distinct CDR3 sequences, roughly 13% of which appear only once. The V end lost 2 bases, the J end lost 5 bases, and 21 bases lay between the germline ends. Germline CDR1 KGHSH, CDR2 LQKENI. The CDR3 covers 17 residues. This TCR came from an adult who was a healthcare worker with PCR-confirmed SARS-CoV-2 infection or an uninfected control (not recorded which). The gene calls are TRBV18 and TRBJ2-5; D uncertain. The source material was whole blood. The CDR3: CASSPLGFGTPGETQYF. The CDR3 region has the DNA TGTGCCAGCTCACCATTAGGTTTCGGCACCCCCGGCGAGACCCAGTACTTC.